The rows below give T cell receptor beta chains drawn from one sample of a study of shared clonotypes between healthy human individuals. Measured with immunoSEQ multiplex PCR; TCRdb has only the in-frame clones, and not every one. The table records a few million clones, 85% to 95% of them present only once. The specimen sequenced was naive CD4+ T cells from PBMCs. These TCRs come from a man between 18 and 29 years old in good health. Some clones in this sample may be carry-over from other donors' samples. CDR3s include the opening cysteine and the closing phenylalanine or tryptophan. The D gene is left open where the match is weak. Expanded clones are given a class, and other clones once, few, many or no size at all.

J gene: TRBJ1-1; V gene: TRBV29-1; D gene: .; clone size: once; CDR3 DNA: TGCAGCGTTGGAACAGGCTCATCTAGCACTGAAGCTTTCTTT; CDR3 protein: CSVGTGSSSTEAFF
J gene: TRBJ1-5; V gene: TRBV19; D gene: .; clone size: .; CDR3 DNA: TGTGCCAGTAGGACCAAAACAGAGACGCATTTT; CDR3 protein: CASRTKTETHF
J gene: TRBJ1-5; V gene: TRBV7-2; D gene: .; clone size: once; CDR3 DNA: TGTGCCAGCAGCTTATTGGGGGGAATTAGCAATCAGCCCCAGCATTTT; CDR3 protein: CASSLLGGISNQPQHF
J gene: TRBJ2-2; V gene: TRBV9; D gene: .; clone size: .; CDR3 DNA: TGTGCCAGCAGCGCCCGATCGGACCCCGGGGAGCTGTTTTTT; CDR3 protein: CASSARSDPGELFF
J gene: TRBJ2-3; V gene: TRBV19; D gene: .; clone size: .; CDR3 DNA: TGTGCCAGTAGGTGGGGAGGCGACACAGATACGCAGTATTTT; CDR3 protein: CASRWGGDTDTQYF
J gene: TRBJ2-5; V gene: TRBV7-9; D gene: TRBD2; clone size: .; CDR3 DNA: TGTGCCAGCAGCCAGCGGCGGGGACTAGCACATGAGACCCAGTACTTC; CDR3 protein: CASSQRRGLAHETQYF
J gene: TRBJ2-7; V gene: TRBV6-5; D gene: TRBD1; clone size: .; CDR3 DNA: TGTGCCAGCACAGGACAGGAATCCTACGAGCAGTACTTC; CDR3 protein: CASTGQESYEQYF
J gene: TRBJ2-7; V gene: TRBV4-1; D gene: TRBD2; clone size: .; CDR3 DNA: TGCGCCAGCAGCCAAGGCCTAGCGGGAACCTACGAGCAGTACTTC; CDR3 protein: CASSQGLAGTYEQYF
J gene: TRBJ2-7; V gene: TRBV11-2; D gene: .; clone size: .; CDR3 DNA: TGTGCCAGCAGCTTAGTGAGGGGAACCTACGAGCAGTACTTC; CDR3 protein: CASSLVRGTYEQYF
J gene: TRBJ2-2; V gene: TRBV5-1; D gene: .; clone size: .; CDR3 DNA: TGCGCCAGCAGTGTGGGTGACACCGGGGAGCTGTTTTTT; CDR3 protein: CASSVGDTGELFF
J gene: TRBJ2-7; V gene: TRBV2; D gene: TRBD2; clone size: .; CDR3 DNA: TGTGCCAGCAGAGGGACTAGCGGGATGGGGAGCTACGAGCAGTACTTC; CDR3 protein: CASRGTSGMGSYEQYF
J gene: TRBJ2-3; V gene: TRBV15; D gene: .; clone size: .; CDR3 DNA: TGTGCCACCAGTCGCGGACAGTCAACGCAGTATTTT; CDR3 protein: CATSRGQSTQYF
J gene: TRBJ2-7; V gene: TRBV7-9; D gene: .; clone size: .; CDR3 DNA: TGTGCCAGCAGCTTGGGGCCCTACTACGAGCAGTACTTC; CDR3 protein: CASSLGPYYEQYF
J gene: TRBJ2-1; V gene: TRBV7-9; D gene: TRBD2; clone size: .; CDR3 DNA: TGTGCCAGCAGCAGTAGCGGGGGGAGCTCCTACAATGAGCAGTTCTTC; CDR3 protein: CASSSSGGSSYNEQFF
J gene: TRBJ2-5; V gene: TRBV7-2; D gene: TRBD2; clone size: .; CDR3 DNA: TGTGCCAGCAGCGTTAGCGGGGAAGAGACCCAGTACTTC; CDR3 protein: CASSVSGEETQYF
J gene: TRBJ2-7; V gene: TRBV29-1; D gene: .; clone size: .; CDR3 DNA: TGCAGCGTTCAACCACGGGCCTACGAGCAGTACTTC; CDR3 protein: CSVQPRAYEQYF
J gene: TRBJ1-1; V gene: TRBV5-1; D gene: TRBD1; clone size: once; CDR3 DNA: TGCGCCAGCAGCCTCCCTACAGGGGGCGAGACTGAAGCTTTCTTT; CDR3 protein: CASSLPTGGETEAFF
J gene: TRBJ1-1; V gene: TRBV6-5; D gene: .; clone size: .; CDR3 DNA: TGTGCCAGCAGTTACGGCGGGTCCGACTCGAACACTGAAGCTTTCTTT; CDR3 protein: CASSYGGSDSNTEAFF
J gene: TRBJ2-1; V gene: TRBV7-9; D gene: TRBD1; clone size: .; CDR3 DNA: TGTGCCAGCAGCTTACGGACAGGGGGGCGGGATGAGCAGTTCTTC; CDR3 protein: CASSLRTGGRDEQFF
J gene: TRBJ1-1; V gene: TRBV10-3; D gene: .; clone size: once; CDR3 DNA: TGTGCCATCATGTCCGGGCAGGGGAACACTGAAGCTTTCTTT; CDR3 protein: CAIMSGQGNTEAFF
J gene: TRBJ1-1; V gene: TRBV7-2; D gene: .; clone size: .; CDR3 DNA: TGTGCCAGCAGCTGGCGGTGGGGTTACACTGAAGCTTTCTTT; CDR3 protein: CASSWRWGYTEAFF
J gene: TRBJ1-1; V gene: TRBV2; D gene: .; clone size: .; CDR3 DNA: TGTGCCAGCAGGGGACAGAACACTGAAGCTTTCTTT; CDR3 protein: CASRGQNTEAFF
J gene: TRBJ1-5; V gene: TRBV2; D gene: .; clone size: .; CDR3 DNA: TGTGCCAGCAGTGAAGCCAGGGTTAGCAATCAGCCCCAGCATTTT; CDR3 protein: CASSEARVSNQPQHF
J gene: TRBJ2-3; V gene: TRBV5-1; D gene: .; clone size: .; CDR3 DNA: TGCGCCAGCAGCTTGGCGGGACCCACAGATACGCAGTATTTT; CDR3 protein: CASSLAGPTDTQYF
J gene: TRBJ2-5; V gene: TRBV6-6; D gene: TRBD2; clone size: .; CDR3 DNA: TGTGCCAGCAGTTCTCCGACTAGCGGAAGAGAGACCCAGTACTTC; CDR3 protein: CASSSPTSGRETQYF
J gene: TRBJ1-5; V gene: TRBV2; D gene: .; clone size: few; CDR3 DNA: TGTGCCAGCAGTGATAGGGCACAGCCCCAGCATTTT; CDR3 protein: CASSDRAQPQHF
J gene: TRBJ2-6; V gene: TRBV7-6; D gene: .; clone size: .; CDR3 DNA: TGTGCCAGCAGCTTAGGGCGCGGACTCTCCTCTGGGGCCAACGTCCTGACTTTC; CDR3 protein: CASSLGRGLSSGANVLTF
J gene: TRBJ1-4; V gene: TRBV28; D gene: .; clone size: .; CDR3 DNA: TGTGCCAGCAGTTTAAGCAGCAGGGTACCTGAAAAACTGTTTTTT; CDR3 protein: CASSLSSRVPEKLFF
J gene: TRBJ2-1; V gene: TRBV30; D gene: .; clone size: .; CDR3 DNA: TGTGCCTGGAGTCCGAGCTCCTACAATGAGCAGTTCTTC; CDR3 protein: CAWSPSSYNEQFF
J gene: TRBJ2-5; V gene: TRBV5-4; D gene: .; clone size: once; CDR3 DNA: TGTGCCAGCAGCTTGCCCAGCGGAGAGACCCAGTACTTC; CDR3 protein: CASSLPSGETQYF
J gene: TRBJ1-5; V gene: TRBV4-2; D gene: .; clone size: .; CDR3 DNA: TGTGCCAGCAGCCCCCGTGACAGCGGTAGCAATCAGCCCCAGCATTTT; CDR3 protein: CASSPRDSGSNQPQHF
J gene: TRBJ2-1; V gene: TRBV7-2; D gene: .; clone size: .; CDR3 DNA: TGTGCCAGCAGCTTTATTCCAAGTTGGCTTGGTTACAATGAGCAGTTCTTC; CDR3 protein: CASSFIPSWLGYNEQFF
J gene: TRBJ2-7; V gene: TRBV19; D gene: .; clone size: .; CDR3 DNA: TGTGCCAGTAGTAGCCAAACAGGGTCCTCCTACGAGCAGTACTTC; CDR3 protein: CASSSQTGSSYEQYF
J gene: TRBJ2-5; V gene: TRBV9; D gene: TRBD2; clone size: .; CDR3 DNA: TGTGCCAGCAGCAGAGCGGGAGCGAGCGAGACCCAGTACTTC; CDR3 protein: CASSRAGASETQYF
J gene: TRBJ1-1; V gene: TRBV29-1; D gene: TRBD1; clone size: .; CDR3 DNA: TGCAGCGTGGCGGCACGGACAGGGTCCACTGAAGCTTTCTTT; CDR3 protein: CSVAARTGSTEAFF
J gene: TRBJ1-2; V gene: TRBV5-4; D gene: TRBD1; clone size: .; CDR3 DNA: TGTGCCAGCAGCGGCCGGGACAGGGATAACTATTGCTACACCTTC; CDR3 protein: CASSGRDRDNYCYTF
J gene: TRBJ2-7; V gene: TRBV19; D gene: TRBD1; clone size: .; CDR3 DNA: TGTGCCAGTACCCAGGGGACAGATGCCTACGAGCAGTACTTC; CDR3 protein: CASTQGTDAYEQYF
J gene: TRBJ2-3; V gene: TRBV5-6; D gene: TRBD1; clone size: .; CDR3 DNA: TGTGCCAGCAGCTTCCAGGGGGAAGATACGCAGTATTTT; CDR3 protein: CASSFQGEDTQYF
J gene: TRBJ2-7; V gene: TRBV28; D gene: .; clone size: .; CDR3 DNA: TGTGCCAGCAGTTTATCGGCAGGGAAGGTCTACGAGCAGTACTTC; CDR3 protein: CASSLSAGKVYEQYF
J gene: TRBJ2-1; V gene: TRBV9; D gene: .; clone size: .; CDR3 DNA: TGTGCCAGCAGCGTACTTACGGCACGCTCCTACAATGAGCAGTTCTTC; CDR3 protein: CASSVLTARSYNEQFF
J gene: TRBJ2-1; V gene: TRBV6-5; D gene: .; clone size: .; CDR3 DNA: TGTGCCAGCTCATCTAGGGGTGAGCAGTTCTTC; CDR3 protein: CASSSRGEQFF
J gene: TRBJ1-4; V gene: TRBV4-3; D gene: TRBD1; clone size: .; CDR3 DNA: TGCGCCAGCAGCCGTACAGGGGGCGCGAAAAAACTGTTTTTT; CDR3 protein: CASSRTGGAKKLFF
J gene: TRBJ2-7; V gene: TRBV28; D gene: .; clone size: .; CDR3 DNA: TGTGCCAGCAGTTTTATGGGTTACGAGCAGTACTTC; CDR3 protein: CASSFMGYEQYF
J gene: TRBJ1-1; V gene: TRBV6-1; D gene: .; clone size: .; CDR3 DNA: TGTGCCAGCAGTGTATCCCGGGGCGAAACTGAAGCTTTCTTT; CDR3 protein: CASSVSRGETEAFF
J gene: TRBJ2-1; V gene: TRBV7-3; D gene: TRBD2; clone size: .; CDR3 DNA: TGTGCCAGCAGGCCTAGCGGGACCCACAATGAGCAGTTCTTC; CDR3 protein: CASRPSGTHNEQFF
J gene: TRBJ2-5; V gene: TRBV5-1; D gene: .; clone size: .; CDR3 DNA: TGCGCCAGCAGCCCGGGCGACATTCAAGAGACCCAGTACTTC; CDR3 protein: CASSPGDIQETQYF
J gene: TRBJ2-2; V gene: TRBV29-1; D gene: .; clone size: few; CDR3 DNA: TGCAGCGTTGAAGACACCGGGGAGCTGTTTTTT; CDR3 protein: CSVEDTGELFF
J gene: TRBJ2-1; V gene: TRBV9; D gene: TRBD2; clone size: .; CDR3 DNA: TGTGCCAGCAGCGTAACTAGCGGGAATAGCGAGCAGTTCTTC; CDR3 protein: CASSVTSGNSEQFF
J gene: TRBJ1-3; V gene: TRBV10-3; D gene: .; clone size: .; CDR3 DNA: TGTGCCATCAGTGAGTTAATGGCAGGTCCCTCTGGAAACACCATATATTTT; CDR3 protein: CAISELMAGPSGNTIYF
J gene: TRBJ2-1; V gene: TRBV5-1; D gene: TRBD2; clone size: .; CDR3 DNA: TGCGCCAGCAGCCCCGGGGGGAATGGGAATGAGCAGTTCTTC; CDR3 protein: CASSPGGNGNEQFF
J gene: TRBJ2-1; V gene: TRBV5-1; D gene: .; clone size: .; CDR3 DNA: TGCGCCAGCAGCCCCTCTCCCGGGCCTCAACTACGGAATGAGCAGTTCTTC; CDR3 protein: CASSPSPGPQLRNEQFF
J gene: TRBJ1-1; V gene: TRBV18; D gene: .; clone size: .; CDR3 DNA: TGTGCCAGCTCACCACTTCAGACAGATGGGGGTACTGAAGCTTTCTTT; CDR3 protein: CASSPLQTDGGTEAFF